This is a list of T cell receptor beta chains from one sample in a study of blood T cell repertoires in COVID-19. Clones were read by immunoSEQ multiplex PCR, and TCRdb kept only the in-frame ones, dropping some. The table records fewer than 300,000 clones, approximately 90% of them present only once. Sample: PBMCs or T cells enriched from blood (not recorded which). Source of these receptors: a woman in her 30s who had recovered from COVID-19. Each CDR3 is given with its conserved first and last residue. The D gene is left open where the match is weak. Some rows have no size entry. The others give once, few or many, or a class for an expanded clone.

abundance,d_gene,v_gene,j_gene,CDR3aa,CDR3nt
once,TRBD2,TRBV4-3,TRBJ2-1,CASSQEIAGDSYNEQFF,TGCGCCAGCAGCCAAGAGATAGCGGGCGACTCCTACAATGAGCAGTTCTTC
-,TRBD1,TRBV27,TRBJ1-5,CASRDRAALNQPQHF,TGTGCCAGCAGGGACAGGGCCGCCCTTAATCAGCCCCAGCATTTT
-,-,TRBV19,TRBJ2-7,CASSGPGALPHEQYF,TGTGCCAGTAGTGGGCCAGGGGCTCTTCCCCACGAGCAGTACTTC
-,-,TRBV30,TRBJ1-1,CAWSFGGTEAFF,TGTGCCTGGAGTTTTGGGGGGACTGAAGCTTTCTTT
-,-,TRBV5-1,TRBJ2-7,CASSLGRERYEQYF,TGCGCCAGCAGCCTCGGCAGGGAACGCTACGAGCAGTACTTC
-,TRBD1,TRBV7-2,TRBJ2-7,CASSLSGTGAPYEQYF,TGTGCCAGCAGCTTAAGTGGGACAGGGGCCCCCTACGAGCAGTACTTC
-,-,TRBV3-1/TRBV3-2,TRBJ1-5,CASSQDTGSNQPQHF,TGTGCCAGCAGCCAAGATACCGGGTCCAATCAGCCCCAGCATTTT
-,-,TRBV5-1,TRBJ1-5,CASSLAGTPNQPQHF,TGCGCCAGCAGCTTGGCCGGGACACCAAATCAGCCCCAGCATTTT
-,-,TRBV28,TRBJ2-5,CASSFPNTKEETQYF,TGTGCCAGCAGTTTTCCGAACACTAAGGAAGAGACCCAGTACTTC
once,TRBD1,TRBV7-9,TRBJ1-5,CASSKGTGDYSNQPQHF,TGTGCCAGCAGCAAAGGGACAGGTGATTATAGCAATCAGCCCCAGCATTTT
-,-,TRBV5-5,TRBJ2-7,CASSLGWLATW,TGTGCCAGCAGCTTGGGCTGGTTAGCGACCTGG
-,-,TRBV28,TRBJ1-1,CASSPPVFTEAFF,TGTGCCAGCAGCCCTCCGGTTTTCACTGAAGCTTTCTTT
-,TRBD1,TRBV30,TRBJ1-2,CAWSYRGGYTF,TGTGCCTGGAGTTACAGGGGTGGCTACACCTTC
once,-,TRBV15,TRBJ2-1,CATSRAPGGKVNEQFF,TGTGCCACCAGCAGAGCCCCCGGCGGGAAGGTCAATGAGCAGTTCTTC
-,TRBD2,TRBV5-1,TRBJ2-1,CASSLVSGGVSNEQFF,TGCGCCAGCAGCTTGGTTAGCGGGGGGGTGTCCAATGAGCAGTTCTTC
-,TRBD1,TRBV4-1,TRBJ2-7,CASSHRGQGEGSEQYF,TGCGCCAGCAGCCACCGCGGACAGGGGGAAGGGAGCGAGCAGTACTTC
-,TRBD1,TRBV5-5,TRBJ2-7,CASSPGRNGTGVHEQYF,TGTGCCAGCAGCCCGGGGCGTAACGGGACAGGGGTCCACGAGCAGTACTTC
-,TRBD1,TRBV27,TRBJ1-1,CASRGTDRVLTEAFF,TGTGCCAGCAGGGGAACGGACAGGGTACTCACTGAAGCTTTCTTT
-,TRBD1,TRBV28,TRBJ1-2,CASSSGQGASLYGYTF,TGTGCCAGCAGCTCGGGACAGGGGGCATCTTTGTATGGCTACACCTTC
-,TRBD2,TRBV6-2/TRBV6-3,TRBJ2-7,CASSYSASSGSSSAQYF,TGTGCCAGCAGTTACTCGGCGTCTAGCGGGAGTTCCTCGGCGCAGTACTTC
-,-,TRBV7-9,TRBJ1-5,CASSSSEGGLSNQPQHF,TGTGCCAGCAGCTCATCCGAGGGGGGGCTCAGCAATCAGCCCCAGCATTTT
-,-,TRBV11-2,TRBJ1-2,CASSLEGGINYGYTF,TGTGCCAGCAGCTTAGAAGGGGGTATTAACTATGGCTACACCTTC
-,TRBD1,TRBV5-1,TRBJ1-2,CASSLDRGGYTF,TGCGCCAGCAGCCTCGACAGGGGCGGCTACACCTTC
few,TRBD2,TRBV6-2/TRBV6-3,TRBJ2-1,CASSGLAGGYSYNEQFF,TGTGCCAGCAGTGGACTAGCGGGAGGGTACTCCTACAATGAGCAGTTCTTC
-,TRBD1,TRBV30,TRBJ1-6,CAWSVGQGLQSPLHF,TGTGCCTGGAGTGTAGGACAGGGGTTGCAATCACCCCTCCACTTT
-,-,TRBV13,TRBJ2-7,CASSLPMREVGEQYF,TGTGCCAGCAGCTTACCTATGCGGGAAGTTGGTGAGCAGTACTTC
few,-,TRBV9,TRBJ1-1,CASSVGGALNTEAFF,TGTGCCAGCAGCGTCGGAGGGGCGCTGAACACTGAAGCTTTCTTT
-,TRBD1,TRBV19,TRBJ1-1,CASSIDWTGGRTEAFF,TGTGCCAGTAGTATAGATTGGACAGGGGGCCGTACTGAAGCTTTCTTT
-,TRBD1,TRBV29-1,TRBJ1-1,CSASGQSNTEAFF,TGCAGCGCCTCGGGACAGTCGAACACTGAAGCTTTCTTT